This T cell receptor beta chain stems from a study of lymphopenia after photon versus proton radiotherapy. Generated by immunoSEQ multiplex PCR, the TCRdb table keeps only in-frame clones and is missing some. This sample has 20,000 to 30,000 clones, with around four fifths found just once. Comments on this clone: Its target is not known.

General observations from the study: Better survival with proton therapy was suggested as possible, not demonstrated. In patients who died, overall survival fell as post-nadir TCR diversity dropped more. After lymphocyte nadir, photon-treated repertoires showed oligoclonal expansion, especially CD8+ Temra. Photon-treated patients lost naive T cells and TCR diversity; proton-treated stayed stable.

CDR1 is SGHKS, CDR2 YYEKEE, per germline (reference sequence). This CDR3 has 14 residues. V gave up 0 bases and J gave up 7 bases, with 10 bases separating them. Sequenced here: peripheral blood, sampled from a patient treated with photon-based radiotherapy. The V and J genes are TRBV5-5 and TRBJ1-4; D gene unclear. The TCR comes from a middle-aged man with gastric cancer. In nucleotides, the CDR3 is TGTGCCAGCAGCTTGGAGGCAGCTTCTGAAAAACTGTTTTTT. Translated, it gives CASSLEAASEKLFF.